One sample yielded the 19 T cell receptor beta chains listed below, sequenced in a study of blood T cells in healthy people across ages (dated by TCRdb to the mid-2010s). Library prep was done by 5' RACE. TCRdb names Illumina HiSeq 2500 as the instrument used. A second PCR of about 7 to 12 cycles was run with a J-beta primer mix and a sample-barcoded 5' primer. Starting from the raw public reads, TCRdb applied fastp trimming at Q25, assembled clones with MiXCR and retained in-frame beta chains. Each entry is one CDR3 protein sequence, shown with its most common DNA and genes. The sample profile shows under 950,000 distinct CDR3 sequences; about a fifth of them were found once. The top ten clonotypes cover around a fifth of the sample. The sequencing sample was made of blood. The receptors derive from a man in his 70s in good health.

A few counts support this clonotype. The chain uses TRBV20-1 and TRBJ1-1; D unresolved. The CDR3 consists of 11 residues. Germline loops: CDR1 DFQATT, CDR2 SNEGSKA (reference sequence). Trimming took 0 bases from V and 3 from J, leaving 2 bases between them. Written as DNA, the CDR3 is TGCAGTGCTAGAGACGACACTGAAGCTTTCTTT. As protein: CSARDDTEAFF.

A note on this clonotype: An end of the junction differs from the germline gene, which may be a read error. The V gene is TRBV6-6, the J gene TRBJ2-1, with 12 bases fitting TRBD2. This CDR3 is 17 amino acids long. CDR1 MNHNY and CDR2 SVGAGI come from the germline V gene (reference sequence). CDR3 amino acids: CASSYLGLAGPYNEQFF. CDR3 DNA: TGTGCCAGCAGTTACCTTGGACTAGCGGGACCCTACAATGAACAGTTCTTC.

This clonotype was observed a handful of times. One junction end does not reproduce the germline sequence, and a read error may be involved. The chain is built from TRBV2 and TRBJ1-5; D perhaps matches TRBD1 (5 bases). The germline V gene has CDR1 SNHLY and CDR2 FYNNEI. The CDR3 loop spans 15 amino acids. CDR3 loop: CASSGVTASNQPLHF. The DNA for the CDR3 is TGTGCCAGCAGTGGGGTGACAGCTAGCAATCAGCCCCTGCATTTT.

This clonotype was seen a few times. The rearrangement joins TRBV5-1 to TRBJ1-2; D perhaps matches TRBD1 (6 bases). V dropped 0 bases and J dropped 6 bases, with 18 bases sitting between them. The CDR3 totals 16 residues. Germline V gene data show CDR1 as SGHRS and CDR2 as YFSETQ. DNA for the CDR3: TGCGCCAGCAGCTTGGATCCCGGGGGCGAGGTGAATGGCTACACCTTC. The encoded protein is CASSLDPGGEVNGYTF.

The chain recombines TRBV7-2 with TRBJ2-1, with 9 bases fitting TRBD2. The trim removed 4 bases at V and 4 bases at J, leaving 8 bases unmatched. The germline CDR1 and CDR2 sequences are SGHTA and FQGNSA. The CDR3 spans 16 residues. The CDR3 reads CASSSTGTSWYNEQFF. CDR3 bases: TGTGCCAGCAGCTCCACCGGGACTAGCTGGTACAATGAGCAGTTCTTC.

This clonotype came up a few times. J is TRBJ2-1 and V is TRBV24-1; TRBD2 matches at 14 bases. The ends lost 5 bases at V and 9 bases at J; junction bases unmatched: 8. The CDR3 runs to 16 residues. Germline V gene lookup returns CDR1 KGHDR and CDR2 SFDVKD. The CDR3 region is CATSVPTSGRAGEQFF. The CDR3 nucleotides read TGTGCCACCAGTGTCCCGACTAGCGGGAGGGCAGGTGAGCAGTTCTTC.

This clonotype turned up a few times. The chain couples TRBV5-1 to TRBJ2-1; maybe TRBD2 (5 bases). Germline CDR1 is SGHRS and CDR2 is YFSETQ. The CDR3 has 14 residues. Trimming shortened V by 7 bases and J by 0 bases, and 11 bases separated the two germline ends. The CDR3 loop is CASAERSSYNEQFF. CDR3 DNA: TGCGCCAGCGCGGAGCGGAGCTCCTACAATGAGCAGTTCTTC. The whole variable domain, filled in from reference TRBV5-1 and TRBJ2-1, reads KAGVTQTPRYLIKTRGQQVTLSCSPISGHRSVSWYQQTPGQGLQFLFEYFSETQRNKGNFPGRFSGRQFSNSRSEMNVSTLELGDSALYLCASAERSSYNEQFFGPGTRLTVL.

A few counts support this clonotype. V is TRBV6-5 and J is TRBJ2-3; D unclear. The germline gives CDR1 MNHEY, CDR2 SVGAGI. V was shortened by 7 bases and J by 4 bases, with 15 bases between the two germline ends. The CDR3 loop spans 14 amino acids. The CDR3 DNA sequence: TGTGCCAGCAATCGGAGACTGCGATCAGATACGCAGTATTTT. It yields the protein CASNRRLRSDTQYF.

This clonotype turned up a few times. The chain employs TRBV12-3 or TRBV12-4 and TRBJ1-2; weak D call: TRBD1 (5 bases). The V end lost 2 bases, the J end lost 5 bases, and 12 bases lay between the germline ends. The CDR3 contains 14 residues. CDR3 sequence reads: CASSLLLAGYGYTF. The CDR3 DNA sequence: TGTGCCAGCAGTTTACTCTTGGCAGGGTATGGCTACACCTTC.

A few counts support this clonotype. The chain recombines TRBV30 with TRBJ1-4, with 8 positions matching TRBD1. Trimming removed 8 bases from V and 6 bases from J; junction bases left unmatched: 8. Germline-derived CDR1 and CDR2 are GTSNPN and SVGIG (reference sequence). This CDR3 spans 13 amino acids. CDR3 nucleotide sequence: TGTGCCCGGGGATCGACAGGGGATGAAAAACTGTTTTTT. Protein sequence: CARGSTGDEKLFF.

This clonotype was detected only a few times. The chain has TRBV20-1 and TRBJ2-5; 10 bases are shared with TRBD1. The assigned J gene may be wrong: the sequence end matches TRBJ2-7 better. Per the germline V gene, CDR1 is DFQATT and CDR2 is SNEGSKA (reference sequence). This CDR3 region has 14 residues. The CDR3 sequence is CSAAGQGGLYEQYF. CDR3 in DNA: TGCAGTGCGGCAGGACAGGGGGGCCTCTACGAGCAGTACTTC.

The chain links TRBV18 to TRBJ1-6; D perhaps matches TRBD1 (6 bases). Trimming stripped 0 bases from V and 7 bases from J, with 13 bases between. The CDR3 totals 16 residues. Germline CDR1 is KGHSH and CDR2 is LQKENI. CDR3 region: CASSPPQLTGNSPLHF. CDR3 DNA: TGTGCCAGCTCACCACCCCAACTCACAGGGAATTCACCCCTCCACTTT.

CDR3 region: CASSLDMEPYGYTF. In nucleotides, the CDR3 is TGTGCCAGCAGCTTAGATATGGAACCCTATGGCTACACCTTC. This chain connects TRBV11-3 to TRBJ1-2; D call uncertain. CDR3 size: 14 residues. CDR1 is SGHNT and CDR2 is YENEEA in the germline V gene. The ends were cut back, 0 bases at V and 4 bases at J, with 9 bases in the middle. The full variable domain, completed using reference TRBV11-3 and TRBJ1-2, is EAGVVQSPRYKIIEKKQPVAFWCNPISGHNTLYWYLQNLGQGPELLIRYENEEAVDDSQLPKDRFSAERLKGVDSTLKIQPAELGDSAVYLCASSLDMEPYGYTFGSGTRLTVV.

The chain carries TRBV14 and TRBJ2-5; 10 bases match TRBD2. Germline V gene sequence: CDR1 SGHDN, CDR2 FVKESK. The CDR3 runs 16 residues. With V trimmed by 3 bases and J by 2 bases, 6 bases remained unmatched. The CDR3 DNA reads as TGTGCCAGCAGCCAGAGGGCTAGCGGGGGACAAGAGACCCAGTACTTC. This encodes CASSQRASGGQETQYF.

The gene calls are TRBV7-2 and TRBJ2-5; D is uncertain. The CDR3 covers 15 residues. Germline values: CDR1 SGHTA, CDR2 FQGNSA. V gave up 4 bases and J gave up 5 bases, with 17 bases separating them. CDR3: CASSSSQGIGETQYF. The CDR3 DNA sequence: TGTGCCAGCAGCTCCAGCCAAGGGATAGGGGAGACCCAGTACTTC.

This clonotype was recorded a few times. V and J are TRBV7-2 and TRBJ2-1, with TRBD2 matching 10 bases. Germline V gene data show CDR1 as SGHTA and CDR2 as FQGNSA. The V segment lost 3 bases and the J segment 9 bases; nucleotides outside the gene matches: 5. The CDR3 is 14 amino acids. CDR3 nucleotides: TGTGCCAGCAGCTTGGGGACTAGCGTAATTGAGCAGTTCTTC. This codes for CASSLGTSVIEQFF.

This chain joins TRBV2 and TRBJ1-5, with D possibly matching TRBD1 (6 bases). Germline CDR1 and CDR2: SNHLY and FYNNEI. With 5 bases removed from V and 4 bases from J, the gap between germline ends came to 15 bases. CDR3 length equals 15 residues. The CDR3 bases are TGTGCCAGCAGTCCCCCGGGACACGGTAATCAGCCCCAGCATTTT. Protein sequence: CASSPPGHGNQPQHF.

A few counts support this clonotype. This chain joins TRBV6-5 and TRBJ2-3; the match to TRBD1 covers 9 bases. Unmatched junction bases numbered 10, after V lost 7 bases and J lost 8 bases. Germline V gives CDR1 MNHEY, CDR2 SVGAGI. The CDR3 has 14 amino acids. This chain's CDR3 is CASKRTGDLGTQYF. The CDR3 nucleotides are TGTGCCAGCAAACGGACAGGGGACTTAGGTACGCAGTATTTT.

This clonotype was counted between two and nine times. The gene calls are TRBV7-2 and TRBJ2-1, with a tentative D call TRBD1 (6 bases). Near its end, the DNA agrees better with TRBJ2-5, so the J call may be wrong. The CDR3 spans 13 residues. Looked up from germline, CDR1 is SGHTA and CDR2 is FQGNSA. In DNA form, the CDR3 reads TGTGCCAGCAGCACATACAGGGAAGAGACCCAGTACTTC. Its translation is CASSTYREETQYF.